This entry is about one TCR beta chain. This record belongs to a study of shared clonotypes between healthy human individuals. Here immunoSEQ multiplex PCR was the method, and the copy in TCRdb shows in-frame clones only, minus some. The table has 2 million to 2.5 million clones, over 90% seen once. Donors were healthy HIV-negative adults without recently reported acute infections or vaccinations. The V end was cut by 0 bases, the J end by 7 bases, with 19 bases between. There are 17 residues in the CDR3. Germline V gene data show CDR1 as LGHNA and CDR2 as YNFKEQ. The sample taken for sequencing was naive CD4+ T cells from PBMCs. The subset denotes: CD45RA+ positively selected. V and J are TRBV4-2 and TRBJ1-3; D uncertain. This clonotype was obtained from a man aged 18 to 30 in good health. Some clones in this sample may be carry-over from other donors' samples. Written as DNA, the CDR3 is TGTGCCAGCAGCCAAGATGCGGCGGGTTTCTTCTCTAACACCATATATTTT. Its translation: CASSQDAAGFFSNTIYF.